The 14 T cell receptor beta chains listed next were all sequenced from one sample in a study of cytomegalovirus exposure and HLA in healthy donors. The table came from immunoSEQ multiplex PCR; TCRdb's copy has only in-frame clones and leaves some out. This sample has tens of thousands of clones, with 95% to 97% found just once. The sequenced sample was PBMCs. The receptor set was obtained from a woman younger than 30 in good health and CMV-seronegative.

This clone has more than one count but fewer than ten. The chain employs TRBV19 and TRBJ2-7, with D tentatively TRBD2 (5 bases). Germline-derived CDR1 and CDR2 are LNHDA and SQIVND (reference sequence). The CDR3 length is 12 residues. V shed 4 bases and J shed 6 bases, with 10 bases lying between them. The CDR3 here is CASSTRTSEQYF. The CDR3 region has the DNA TGTGCCAGTAGTACTCGAACTAGCGAGCAGTACTTC.

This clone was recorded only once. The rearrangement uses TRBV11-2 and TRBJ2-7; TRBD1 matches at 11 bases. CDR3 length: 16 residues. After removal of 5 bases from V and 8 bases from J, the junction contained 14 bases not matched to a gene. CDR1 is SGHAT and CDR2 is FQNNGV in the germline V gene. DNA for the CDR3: TGTGCCAGCAGCCCGGCGACCGGGACAGGGGGTGGTAAGCAGTACTTC. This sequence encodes CASSPATGTGGGKQYF.

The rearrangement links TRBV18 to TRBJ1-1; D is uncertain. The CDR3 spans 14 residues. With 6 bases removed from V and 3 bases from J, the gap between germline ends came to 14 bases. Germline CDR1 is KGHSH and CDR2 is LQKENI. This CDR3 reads CASSPTSGYTEAFF. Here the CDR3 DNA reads TGTGCCAGCTCCCCCACCTCCGGGTACACTGAAGCTTTCTTT.

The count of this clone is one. The DNA of the CDR3 is TGTGCCAGCAGCTGGGGGGGACAGGGGTCCTACGAGCAGTACTTC. The encoded protein is CASSWGGQGSYEQYF. This sequence joins TRBV7-2 and TRBJ2-7; 10 bases align to TRBD1. The germline V gene encodes CDR1 SGHTA and CDR2 FQGNSA. The V segment lost 4 bases and the J segment 1 base; nucleotides outside the gene matches: 4. CDR3 size: 15 residues.

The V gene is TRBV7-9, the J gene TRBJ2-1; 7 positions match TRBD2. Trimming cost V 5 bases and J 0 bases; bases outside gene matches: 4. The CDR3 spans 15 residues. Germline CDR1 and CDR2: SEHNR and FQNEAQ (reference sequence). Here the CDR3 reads CASSHWGGSYNEQFF. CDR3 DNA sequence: TGTGCCAGCAGCCACTGGGGGGGCTCCTACAATGAGCAGTTCTTC.

CDR3 nucleotide sequence: TGTGCCAGCAGTTCAGGCGTATCCTACGAGCAGTACTTC. This gives the protein CASSSGVSYEQYF. The rearrangement uses TRBV27 and TRBJ2-7; D is ambiguous. Germline V gene lookup returns CDR1 MNHEY and CDR2 SMNVEV (reference sequence). Trimming stripped 4 bases from V and 1 base from J, with 8 bases between. The CDR3 contains 13 residues.

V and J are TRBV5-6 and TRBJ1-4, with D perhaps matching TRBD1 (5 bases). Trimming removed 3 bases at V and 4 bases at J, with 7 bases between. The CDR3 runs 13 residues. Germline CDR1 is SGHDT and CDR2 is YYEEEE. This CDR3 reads CASSWGLNEKLFF. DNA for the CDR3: TGTGCCAGCAGCTGGGGACTTAATGAAAAACTGTTTTTT.

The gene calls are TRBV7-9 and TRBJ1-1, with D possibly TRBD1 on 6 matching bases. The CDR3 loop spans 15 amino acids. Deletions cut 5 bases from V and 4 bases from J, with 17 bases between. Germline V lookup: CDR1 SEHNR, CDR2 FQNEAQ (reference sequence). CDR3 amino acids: CASSPRAGESTEAFF. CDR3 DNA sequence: TGTGCCAGCAGCCCTCGGGCAGGGGAGTCCACTGAAGCTTTCTTT.

The CDR3, as DNA: TGTGCCAGCAGCTTGGCAGGCCTGAACACTGAAGCTTTCTTT. Translated, it gives CASSLAGLNTEAFF. The chain employs TRBV7-9 and TRBJ1-1; no clear D gene. In germline, CDR1 is SEHNR, CDR2 FQNEAQ (reference sequence). V shed 3 bases and J shed 0 bases, with 8 bases lying between them. This CDR3 is 14 amino acids long.

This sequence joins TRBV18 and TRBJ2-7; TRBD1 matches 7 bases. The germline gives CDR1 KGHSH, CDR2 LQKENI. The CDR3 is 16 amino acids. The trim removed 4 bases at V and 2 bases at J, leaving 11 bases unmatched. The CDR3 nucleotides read TGTGCCAGCTCACGGATCCCGGGACAGCGGACCTACGAGCAGTACTTC. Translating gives CASSRIPGQRTYEQYF.

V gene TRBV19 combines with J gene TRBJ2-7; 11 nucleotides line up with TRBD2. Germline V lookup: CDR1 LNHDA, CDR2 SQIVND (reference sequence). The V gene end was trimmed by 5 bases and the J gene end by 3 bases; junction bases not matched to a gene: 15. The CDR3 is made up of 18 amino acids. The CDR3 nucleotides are TGTGCCAGTAGTCCACGACTAGCGGGGCCCATCCCGGGCTACGAGCAGTACTTC. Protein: CASSPRLAGPIPGYEQYF.

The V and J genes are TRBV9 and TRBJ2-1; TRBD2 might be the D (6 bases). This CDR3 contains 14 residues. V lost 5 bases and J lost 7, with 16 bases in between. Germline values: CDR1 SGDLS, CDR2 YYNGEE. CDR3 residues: CASSPGEVTNEQFF. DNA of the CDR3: TGTGCCAGCAGTCCGGGAGAGGTTACGAATGAGCAGTTCTTC. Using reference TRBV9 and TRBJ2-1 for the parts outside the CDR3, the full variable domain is DSGVTQTPKHLITATGQRVTLRCSPRSGDLSVYWYQQSLDQGLQFLIQYYNGEERAKGNILERFSAQQFPDLHSELNLSSLELGDSALYFCASSPGEVTNEQFFGPGTRLTVL.

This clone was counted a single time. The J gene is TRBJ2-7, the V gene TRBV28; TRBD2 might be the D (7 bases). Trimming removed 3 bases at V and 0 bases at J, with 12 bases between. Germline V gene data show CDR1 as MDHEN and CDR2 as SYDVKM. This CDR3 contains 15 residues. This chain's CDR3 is CASSLGGQDSYEQYF. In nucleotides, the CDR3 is TGTGCCAGCAGTTTGGGGGGGCAGGACTCCTACGAGCAGTACTTC.

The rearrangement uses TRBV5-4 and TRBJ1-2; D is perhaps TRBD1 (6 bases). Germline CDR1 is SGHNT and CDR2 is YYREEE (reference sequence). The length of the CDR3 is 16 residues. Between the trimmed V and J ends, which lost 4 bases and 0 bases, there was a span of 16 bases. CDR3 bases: TGTGCCAGCAGCCCCTACGGACAGATCCCTAACTATGGCTACACCTTC. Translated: CASSPYGQIPNYGYTF.